This T cell receptor beta chain stems from a study of blood T cell repertoires in COVID-19. Across the study: Acute and convalescent COVID-19 specimens originated in the United States, Italy and Spain. T cells, B-cell-depleted T cells, or PBMCs supplied cDNA or gDNA.

Each exposed participant met a COVID-19 case in the 2 weeks preceding study entry. Trimming took 4 bases from V and 9 from J, leaving 11 bases between them. Germline V gene lookup returns CDR1 SGHDN and CDR2 FVKESK. The CDR3 is 12 residues long. As originally analysed: Amplification from reference gene primers served as the basis for estimated nucleated cell counts. The repertoire was sequenced with immunoSEQ multiplex PCR; TCRdb's copy has only in-frame clones and lacks some. For V, J and clone size, that table is used; D and trimming come from the DNA. This sample yields 180,000 or so clones, of which more than 75% are seen a single time; 14% belongs to the top ten.

Sequences were obtained from PBMCs or T cells enriched from blood (not recorded which). This TCR derives from a man aged 55 to 69 who had been exposed to COVID-19. This sequence joins TRBV14 and TRBJ2-3; D may be TRBD2 (6 bases). CDR3 sequence reads: CASSLGLLTQYF. CDR3 sequence (DNA): TGTGCCAGCAGCCTCGGACTACTGACGCAGTATTTT. Drawing the rest from reference TRBV14 and TRBJ2-3, the complete variable domain is EAGVTQFPSHSVIEKGQTVTLRCDPISGHDNLYWYRRVMGKEIKFLLHFVKESKQDESGMPNNRFLAERTGGTYSTLKVQPAELEDSGVYFCASSLGLLTQYFGPGTRLTVL.